The T cell receptor beta chain under discussion was sequenced for a study of blood T cell repertoires in COVID-19. Across the study: The study drew acute and convalescent COVID-19 samples from the United States, Italy and Spain. Sources were T cells, B-cell-depleted T cells, or PBMCs; the material itself was cDNA or gDNA.

The ends lost 1 base at V and 2 bases at J; junction bases unmatched: 6. CDR3 size: 16 residues. The V gene's germline CDR1 is SGHRS and CDR2 YFSETQ. Only in-frame clones appear in the TCRdb table, and some are missing; sequencing was by immunoSEQ multiplex PCR. Of some 140,000 clones in the sample, 75% to 90% are singletons; the top ten hold roughly 2.5%. The sequence was obtained from a man aged 45-65 years with active COVID-19. Sample: peripheral blood. The chain has TRBV5-1 and TRBJ2-7; 10 bases map to TRBD2. CDR3 in DNA: TGCGCCAGCAGCTTGAAAGGACTAGCGGCGACCTACGAGCAGTACTTC. Amino acids: CASSLKGLAATYEQYF.